One sample yielded the 17 T cell receptor beta chains listed below, sequenced in a study of T-cell memory formation after mild COVID-19. TCRdb called the 5' RACE reads again in MiXCR, with one record for every CDR3 protein. The sample shows tens of thousands of distinct CDR3 sequences, over 9% of them seen only once. The source material was PBMCs or a T cell subset sorted from them (not recorded which). Source of these receptors: an adult woman who had mild COVID-19 (a few samples of this study predate the infection). Cell type and time point are not known.

This clonotype was counted between two and nine times. The V and J genes are TRBV2 and TRBJ1-2; 7 nucleotides agree with TRBD1. The CDR3 runs 16 residues. The ends lost 6 bases at V and 5 bases at J; junction bases unmatched: 15. Looked up from germline, CDR1 is SNHLY and CDR2 is FYNNEI. The DNA of the CDR3 is TGTGCCAGCAGGCGAGTTCTGGACAGGTCTCGTTATGGCTACACCTTC. It is translated as CASRRVLDRSRYGYTF.

This clonotype was seen repeatedly, ten times or more. The V and J genes are TRBV24-1 and TRBJ2-2; 8 nucleotides line up with TRBD1. Germline V gene sequence: CDR1 KGHDR, CDR2 SFDVKD. The ends lost 7 bases at V and 3 bases at J; junction bases unmatched: 6. There are 15 residues in the CDR3. The CDR3 DNA is TGTGCCACCAGCTGGACAGGGCTTGACACCGGGGAGCTGTTTTTT. As protein: CATSWTGLDTGELFF.

In its sample, this clonotype was seen many times. The V gene is TRBV7-8, the J gene TRBJ1-3, with TRBD1 matching 9 bases. V shed 3 bases, J shed 3 bases, and the junction held 6 bases outside the gene matches. CDR1 and CDR2 (germline): SGHVS, FQNEAQ. CDR3 length: 16 amino acids. The CDR3: CASSLAGTGIGNTIYF. In DNA form, the CDR3 reads TGTGCCAGCAGCTTGGCCGGGACAGGGATTGGAAACACCATATATTTT.

A few counts support this clonotype. V usage is TRBV6-2 or TRBV6-3 and J usage is TRBJ2-3; no firm D call. The ends were cut back, 5 bases at V and 6 bases at J, with 15 bases in the middle. Germline CDR1 reads MNHEY; CDR2 reads SVGEGT. This CDR3 spans 14 amino acids. Here the CDR3 reads CASSPDSPWDTQYF. As DNA, the CDR3 is TGTGCCAGCAGTCCAGACTCCCCATGGGATACGCAGTATTTT.

This chain links TRBV4-1 with TRBJ2-3; 11 bases fit TRBD2. Germline CDR1 and CDR2: MGHRA and YSYEKL. Trimming cost V 3 bases and J 1 base; bases outside gene matches: 9. The CDR3 is 18 residues long. The CDR3 region has the DNA TGCGCCAGCAGCCACATAGCGGGAGGGCCTACGGGCACAGATACGCAGTATTTT. It yields the protein CASSHIAGGPTGTDTQYF.

This clonotype has only a few counts. The chain carries TRBV15 and TRBJ1-5; 7 bases match TRBD1. CDR3 length: 14 amino acids. The germline gives CDR1 LNHNV, CDR2 YYDKDF (reference sequence). V lost 4 bases and J lost 6; bases outside the gene matches: 6. The CDR3 reads CATSNGGGRQPQHF. CDR3 sequence (DNA): TGTGCCACCAGCAATGGAGGGGGCCGTCAGCCCCAGCATTTT.

This clonotype appeared many times. This chain links TRBV20-1 with TRBJ2-5, with D perhaps matching TRBD2 (5 bases). The CDR3 extends over 13 amino acids. CDR1 and CDR2 (germline): DFQATT, SNEGSKA (reference sequence). Trimming pared 3 bases from V and 7 bases from J, leaving 15 bases between. In DNA, the CDR3 is TGCAGTGCTAGCCCTACTAGATTCGGGACCCAGTACTTC. This codes for CSASPTRFGTQYF.

This clonotype was observed many times. The chain joins TRBV5-1 to TRBJ2-7, with a weak D call TRBD1 (6 bases). The CDR3 runs to 16 residues. CDR1 SGHRS and CDR2 YFSETQ come from the germline V gene. Trimming cost V 2 bases and J 4 bases, with 19 bases left between them. This chain's CDR3 is CASSFRQGQSRYEQYF. For the CDR3, the DNA is TGCGCCAGCAGCTTCAGGCAGGGGCAAAGTAGGTACGAGCAGTACTTC.

This clonotype has a handful of counts. The J gene is TRBJ1-1, the V gene TRBV18; D may be TRBD1 (5 bases). The V end was cut by 3 bases, the J end by 5 bases, with 13 bases between. Germline CDR1 is KGHSH and CDR2 is LQKENI. This CDR3 region has 14 residues. The CDR3 coding sequence is TGTGCCAGCTCACCGACCCGGGGACGGACTGAAGCTTTCTTT. Protein: CASSPTRGRTEAFF. Based on the CDR3 plus reference TRBV18 and TRBJ1-1, the full variable domain is NAGVMQNPRHLVRRRGQEARLRCSPMKGHSHVYWYRQLPEEGLKFMVYLQKENIIDESGMPKERFSAEFPKEGPSILRIQQVVRGDSAAYFCASSPTRGRTEAFFGQGTRLTVV.

The V gene is TRBV7-6, the J gene TRBJ2-2; the D gene is possibly TRBD2 (7 bases). The CDR3 loop spans 14 amino acids. Per germline, CDR1 SGHVS and CDR2 FNYEAQ. Trimming cost V 4 bases and J 5 bases, with 11 bases left between them. CDR3 nucleotide sequence: TGTGCCAGCAGCTCGAGGGGGGGGACCGGGGAGCTGTTTTTT. Its protein is CASSSRGGTGELFF. Full variable domain (outside the CDR3, taken from reference TRBV7-6 and TRBJ2-2): GAGVSQSPRYKVTKRGQDVALRCDPISGHVSLYWYRQALGQGPEFLTYFNYEAQQDKSGLPNDRFSAERPEGSISTLTIQRTEQRDSAMYRCASSSRGGTGELFFGEGSRLTVL.

This clonotype came up a few times. V is TRBV12-3 or TRBV12-4 and J is TRBJ2-6, with TRBD2 identical over 10 bases. Losses at the gene ends were 6 bases for V and 4 bases for J; bases not matched to a gene: 9. The CDR3 covers 17 residues. CDR3 region: CASSRSGGVSGANVLTF. Here the CDR3 DNA reads TGTGCCAGCAGCAGAAGCGGGGGGGTATCCGGGGCCAACGTCCTGACTTTC.

The table lists this clonotype with a few counts. This chain links TRBV7-2 with TRBJ1-1, with TRBD1 as a possible D gene (5 bases). The germline CDR1 and CDR2 sequences are SGHTA and FQGNSA. The CDR3 spans 13 residues. V lost 4 bases and J 1 base, leaving 7 bases between the germline ends. This CDR3 is CASSWGRNTEAFF. CDR3 bases: TGTGCCAGCAGCTGGGGACGGAACACTGAAGCTTTCTTT.

This chain joins TRBV6-2 or TRBV6-3 and TRBJ1-5; D is perhaps TRBD1 (5 bases). CDR3 length: 14 amino acids. Per the germline V gene, CDR1 is MNHEY and CDR2 is SVGEGT. V dropped 7 bases and J dropped 8 bases, with 18 bases sitting between them. In nucleotides, the CDR3 is TGTGCCAGCATCGGCAGGGCAGTAGTAGAGCCCCAGCATTTT. It is translated as CASIGRAVVEPQHF.

Details on this clonotype: This likely comes from a read error, as the CDR3 has no conserved phenylalanine or tryptophan at its end. V is TRBV29-1 and J is TRBJ2-5; 13 bases align to TRBD2. J lost 1 base, V lost 5 bases, and 1 base had no gene match. The CDR3 contains 14 residues. CDR1 SQVTM and CDR2 ANQGSEA come from the germline V gene. CDR3 nucleotides: TGCAGCGTTTGGACTAGCGGGGGCCAAGAGACCCAGTACTTA. Its translation: CSVWTSGGQETQYL.

Only one count was recorded for this clonotype. V gene TRBV12-3 or TRBV12-4 combines with J gene TRBJ1-2; no firm D call. This CDR3 region has 13 residues. V was shortened by 4 bases and J by 0 bases, with 6 bases between the two germline ends. The CDR3 reads CASSYRPNYGYTF. The CDR3, as DNA: TGTGCCAGCAGTTATCGACCTAACTATGGCTACACCTTC.

This clonotype has ten or more counts. The rearrangement joins TRBV7-9 to TRBJ2-7, with 7 bases that match TRBD1. With V trimmed by 5 bases and J by 2 bases, 6 bases remained unmatched. CDR1 is SEHNR and CDR2 is FQNEAQ in the germline V gene (reference sequence). CDR3 size: 14 residues. The CDR3 sequence: CASSTLTGTYEQYF. The CDR3 region has the DNA TGTGCCAGCAGCACCCTGACAGGGACCTACGAGCAGTACTTC. Variable domain in full (rest from reference TRBV7-9 and TRBJ2-7): DTGVSQNPRHKITKRGQNVTFRCDPISEHNRLYWYRQTLGQGPEFLTYFQNEAQLEKSRLLSDRFSAERPKGSFSTLEIQRTEQGDSAMYLCASSTLTGTYEQYFGPGTRLTVT.

In its sample, this clonotype was seen many times. The chain is built from TRBV20-1 and TRBJ2-1; 12 bases fit TRBD2. The germline V gene has CDR1 DFQATT and CDR2 SNEGSKA (reference sequence). CDR3 length equals 15 residues. With V trimmed by 0 bases and J by 7 bases, 4 bases remained unmatched. The CDR3 nucleotides read TGCAGTGCTAGAGATGCTAGCGGGAGGGCGAATGAGCAGTTCTTC. Translated: CSARDASGRANEQFF.